This record concerns one T cell receptor (beta chain) sequence. Its antigen is not identified. The data were obtained in a study of cytomegalovirus exposure and HLA in healthy donors. The CDR3 loop spans 14 amino acids. Trimming left V 5 bases short and J 4 bases short, with 14 bases between. Per the germline V gene, CDR1 is SEHNR and CDR2 is FQNEAQ (reference sequence). Primers included in the PCR were 60 Vbeta and 13 Jbeta primers. Produced via immunoSEQ multiplex PCR; TCRdb's table is partial and in-frame only. Here the sample spans 140,000 or so clones, 88% being singletons. Findings and limits, study-wide: Accounts indicate the classifier identified cytomegalovirus status with strong specificity and sensitivity.

This TCR was sampled from a woman in her forties in good health and CMV-seronegative. The specimen was PBMCs. The V gene is TRBV7-9, the J gene TRBJ1-1, with D possibly TRBD1 on 6 matching bases. The CDR3 is CASSTWGHGTEAFF. CDR3 coding DNA: TGTGCCAGCAGCACATGGGGGCATGGCACTGAAGCTTTCTTT.